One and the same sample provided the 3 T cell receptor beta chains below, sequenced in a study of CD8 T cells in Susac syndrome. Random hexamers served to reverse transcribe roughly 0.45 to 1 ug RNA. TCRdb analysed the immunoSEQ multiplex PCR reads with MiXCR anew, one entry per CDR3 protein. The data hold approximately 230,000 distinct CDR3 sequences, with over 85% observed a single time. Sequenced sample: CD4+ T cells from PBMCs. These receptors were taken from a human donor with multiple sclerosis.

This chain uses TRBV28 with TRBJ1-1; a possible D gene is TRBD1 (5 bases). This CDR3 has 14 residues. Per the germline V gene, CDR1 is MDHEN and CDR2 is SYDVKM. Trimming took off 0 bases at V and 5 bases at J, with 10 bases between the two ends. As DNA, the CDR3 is TGTGCCAGCAGTTTATGGGGGGGAGGAACTGAAGCTTTCTTT. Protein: CASSLWGGGTEAFF.

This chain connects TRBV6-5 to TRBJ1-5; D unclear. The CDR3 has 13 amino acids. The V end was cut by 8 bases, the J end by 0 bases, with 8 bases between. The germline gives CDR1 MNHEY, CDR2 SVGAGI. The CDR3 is CASRLDSNQPQHF. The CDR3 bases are TGTGCCAGCCGGCTGGATAGCAATCAGCCCCAGCATTTT.

The CDR3 nucleotides are TGCAGCGTCGGCGGGACAACGAACACCGGGGAGCTGTTTTTT. Protein sequence: CSVGGTTNTGELFF. The V call is TRBV29-1, the J call TRBJ2-2; D might be TRBD1 or TRBD2, each matching 6 bases. CDR1 and CDR2 from the germline V gene are SQVTM and ANQGSEA. This CDR3 region has 14 residues. Between the trimmed V and J ends, which lost 6 bases and 0 bases, there was a span of 11 bases.